This TCR beta chain comes out of a study of T cell repertoires in cytomegalovirus infection. Study outcomes and limitations: HLA-C-restricted, CMV-specific TCR beta clonotypes were dominant ex vivo. Carriers of CMV and the relevant HLA type were discriminated by public TCR beta frequency.

Trimming cost V 10 bases and J 6 bases, with 12 bases left between them. The CDR3 contains 11 residues. Germline V gene lookup returns CDR1 PRHDT and CDR2 FYEKMQ (reference sequence). A word on this clonotype: Its specificity is unknown.

TCRdb processed the reads anew with MiXCR; each CDR3 protein has one entry. This sample carries about 34,000 distinct CDR3 sequences, roughly 49% of them seen once, and the ten largest clones take about 93%. Specimen: CD8+ T cells from cultured PBMCs, collected from culture after CMV antigen stimulation. V is TRBV13 and J is TRBJ1-2, with D possibly being TRBD1 (5 bases). This sequence was found in a human donor in good health (CMV status not recorded). Some clones in this sample may be carry-over from other donors' samples. CDR3 sequence reads: CATPGGDGYTF. The CDR3 DNA sequence: TGTGCCACCCCGGGAGGGGATGGCTACACCTTC. Full variable domain (remainder filled in from reference TRBV13 and TRBJ1-2): AAGVIQSPRHLIKEKRETATLKCYPIPRHDTVYWYQQGPGQDPQFLISFYEKMQSDKGSIPDRFSAQQFSDYHSELNMSSLELGDSALYFCATPGGDGYTFGSGTRLTVV.